This T cell receptor beta chain was captured in a study of monozygotic twins with inflammatory bowel disease. This CDR3 has 13 residues. Germline V CDR1 and CDR2: MNHEY, SVGEGT. TCRdb reanalyzed the 5' RACE reads, giving one entry per CDR3 protein sequence and no DNA. This repertoire includes approximately 400,000 distinct CDR3 sequences. Sequenced: blood. This TCR was recovered from a human donor with ulcerative colitis or Crohn's disease, or a healthy co-twin of an affected twin (not recorded which). The chain recombines TRBV6-2 or TRBV6-3 with TRBJ1-1. CDR3 amino acids: CASSMDPNTEAFF.